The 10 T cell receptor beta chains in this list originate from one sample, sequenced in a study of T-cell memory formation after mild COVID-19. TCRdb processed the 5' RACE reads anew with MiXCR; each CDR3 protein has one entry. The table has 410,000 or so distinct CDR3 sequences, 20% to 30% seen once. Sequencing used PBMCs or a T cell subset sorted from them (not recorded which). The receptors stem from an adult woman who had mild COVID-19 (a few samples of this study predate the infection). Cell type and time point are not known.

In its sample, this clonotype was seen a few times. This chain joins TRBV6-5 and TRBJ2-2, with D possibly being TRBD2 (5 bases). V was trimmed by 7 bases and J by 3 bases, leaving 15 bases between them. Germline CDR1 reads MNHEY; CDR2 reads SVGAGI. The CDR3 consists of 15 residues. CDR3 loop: CASTQARVHTGELFF. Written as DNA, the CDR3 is TGTGCCAGCACCCAAGCGAGGGTTCACACCGGGGAGCTGTTTTTT.

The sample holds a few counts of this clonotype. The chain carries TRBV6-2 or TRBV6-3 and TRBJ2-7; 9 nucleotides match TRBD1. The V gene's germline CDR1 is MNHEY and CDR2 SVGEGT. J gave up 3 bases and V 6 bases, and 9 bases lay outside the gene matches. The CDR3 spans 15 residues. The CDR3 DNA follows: TGTGCCAGCAGCCCCCCGGGACAGGGATACTACGAGCAGTACTTC. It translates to CASSPPGQGYYEQYF.

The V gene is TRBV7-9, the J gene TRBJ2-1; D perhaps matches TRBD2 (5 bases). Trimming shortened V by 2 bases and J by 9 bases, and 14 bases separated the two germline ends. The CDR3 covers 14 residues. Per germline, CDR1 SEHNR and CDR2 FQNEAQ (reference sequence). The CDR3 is CASSLMTTSGEQFF. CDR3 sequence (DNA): TGTGCCAGCAGCTTAATGACTACCTCGGGTGAGCAGTTCTTC.

The CDR3 is CASSQSGSPNYGYTF. DNA for the CDR3: TGTGCCAGCAGCCAAAGTGGCAGTCCTAACTATGGCTACACCTTC. This chain joins TRBV2 and TRBJ1-2, with D hard to call. CDR3 length: 15 amino acids. V shed 6 bases and J shed 0 bases, with 14 bases lying between them. Germline loops: CDR1 SNHLY, CDR2 FYNNEI.

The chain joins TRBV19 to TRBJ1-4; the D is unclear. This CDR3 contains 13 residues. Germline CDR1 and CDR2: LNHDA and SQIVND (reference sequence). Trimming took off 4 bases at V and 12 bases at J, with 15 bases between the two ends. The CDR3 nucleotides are TGTGCCAGTAGTAGCTCGGGTGGCGGCGAACTGTTTTTT. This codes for CASSSSGGGELFF.

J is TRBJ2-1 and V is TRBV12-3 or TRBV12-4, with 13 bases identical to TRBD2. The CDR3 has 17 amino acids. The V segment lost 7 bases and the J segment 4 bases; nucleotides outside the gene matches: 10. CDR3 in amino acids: CASIQGLAGIGYNEQFF. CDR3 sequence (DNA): TGTGCCAGCATACAGGGACTAGCGGGGATCGGATACAATGAGCAGTTCTTC.

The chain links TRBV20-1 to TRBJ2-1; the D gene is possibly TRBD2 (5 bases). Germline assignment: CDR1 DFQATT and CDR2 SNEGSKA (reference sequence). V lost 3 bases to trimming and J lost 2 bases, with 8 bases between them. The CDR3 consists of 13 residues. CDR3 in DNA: TGCAGTGCTAGCGGGGTAACCTACAATGAGCAGTTCTTC. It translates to CSASGVTYNEQFF.

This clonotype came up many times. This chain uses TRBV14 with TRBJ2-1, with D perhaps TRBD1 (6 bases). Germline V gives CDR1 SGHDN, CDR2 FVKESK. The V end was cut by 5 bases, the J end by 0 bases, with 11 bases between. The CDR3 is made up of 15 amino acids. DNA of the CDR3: TGTGCCAGCAGCTTACTGACAGGCTCCTACAATGAGCAGTTCTTC. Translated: CASSLLTGSYNEQFF.

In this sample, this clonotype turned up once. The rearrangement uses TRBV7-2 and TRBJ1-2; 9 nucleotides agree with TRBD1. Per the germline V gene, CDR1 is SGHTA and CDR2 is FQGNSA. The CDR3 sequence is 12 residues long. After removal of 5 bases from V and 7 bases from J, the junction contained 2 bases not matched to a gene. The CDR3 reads CASSQTGGGYTF. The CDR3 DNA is TGTGCCAGCAGCCAGACAGGGGGTGGCTACACCTTC.

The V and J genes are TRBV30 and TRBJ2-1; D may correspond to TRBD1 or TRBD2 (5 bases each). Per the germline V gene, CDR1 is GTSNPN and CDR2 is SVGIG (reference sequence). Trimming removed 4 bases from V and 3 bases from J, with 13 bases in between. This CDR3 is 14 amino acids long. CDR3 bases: TGTGCCTGGAAAAAGTCGGGACGCTACAATGAGCAGTTCTTC. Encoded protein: CAWKKSGRYNEQFF.